This T cell receptor (beta chain) was captured by sequencing in a study of T cell responses to AZD1222 COVID-19 vaccine. Produced via immunoSEQ multiplex PCR; TCRdb's table is partial and in-frame only. The data hold about 88,000 clones, with around 90% observed a single time. With regard to this clone: Its cognate antigen is unknown.

Trimming removed 6 bases from V and 0 bases from J; junction bases left unmatched: 5. Looked up from germline, CDR1 is SGHTA and CDR2 is FQGTGA. The CDR3 has 17 residues. Study outcomes and limitations: Baseline seropositivity occurred in only a handful of AZD1222 recipients.

The sequencing used peripheral blood, collected on day 0 of AZD1222 vaccination. This receptor was taken from an adult in good health. The chain is built from TRBV7-3 and TRBJ2-2; TRBD2 matches 12 bases. The CDR3 spells CASRKTSGGPNTGELFF. CDR3 DNA sequence: TGTGCCAGCAGGAAGACTAGCGGGGGCCCGAACACCGGGGAGCTGTTTTTT.